A selection of T cell receptor beta chains follows, all from one sample in a study of T-cell reconstitution after alpha-beta-depleted transplantation in children. TCRdb analysed the PCR reads with MiXCR anew, one entry per CDR3 protein. The sample holds fewer than 550,000 distinct CDR3 sequences; approximately 10% are singletons and the top ten take 12% to 15%. Source: PBMCs, mostly from graft donor cells, taken 180 days after TCRalphabeta/CD19-depleted stem cell transplant. The receptors were gathered from a female patient younger than 10 who had a stem cell transplant for aplastic anemia, so the T cells may come from the graft donor. Each CDR3 is given with its conserved first and last residue. The order of the fields is D gene, J gene, clone size, V gene, CDR3 length, CDR3 protein, CDR3 DNA. A D gene is named only where the DNA matches it firmly. Clone size is not always given. Where it is, it says once, few, many or a class for expanded clones.

d_call: NA; j_call: TRBJ1-2; clone_size: few; v_call: TRBV5-1; cdr3_length: 13; cdr3_aa: CASSLARGYGYTF; cdr3_nt: TGCGCCAGCAGCTTGGCAAGGGGCTATGGCTACACCTTC
d_call: NA; j_call: TRBJ1-5; clone_size: once; v_call: TRBV3-1; cdr3_length: 14; cdr3_aa: CASSDRLGNQPQHF; cdr3_nt: TGTGCCAGCAGCGACAGACTGGGCAATCAGCCCCAGCATTTT
d_call: NA; j_call: TRBJ2-7; clone_size: few; v_call: TRBV2; cdr3_length: 14; cdr3_aa: CASSEGVSSYEQYF; cdr3_nt: TGTGCCAGCAGTGAAGGGGTGAGCTCCTACGAGCAGTACTTC
d_call: NA; j_call: TRBJ2-7; clone_size: once; v_call: TRBV20-1; cdr3_length: 11; cdr3_aa: CSASGQREQCF; cdr3_nt: TGCAGTGCTAGTGGGCAGCGCGAGCAGTGCTTC
d_call: NA; j_call: TRBJ1-3; clone_size: few; v_call: TRBV3-1; cdr3_length: 14; cdr3_aa: CASSQADTGRTIYF; cdr3_nt: TGTGCCAGCAGCCAAGCAGACACCGGACGGACCATATATTTT
d_call: NA; j_call: TRBJ1-2; clone_size: NA; v_call: TRBV9; cdr3_length: 15; cdr3_aa: CASSAHTFGVYGYTF; cdr3_nt: TGTGCCAGCAGCGCCCACACCTTCGGAGTCTATGGCTACACCTTC
d_call: TRBD2; j_call: TRBJ2-7; clone_size: few; v_call: TRBV12-3/TRBV12-4; cdr3_length: 14; cdr3_aa: CASSLTSGFYEQYF; cdr3_nt: TGTGCCAGCAGTTTGACTAGCGGGTTCTACGAGCAGTACTTC
d_call: NA; j_call: TRBJ2-1; clone_size: NA; v_call: TRBV20-1; cdr3_length: 15; cdr3_aa: CSAPSRKSSYNEQFF; cdr3_nt: TGCAGTGCTCCTAGCCGAAAGAGCTCCTACAATGAGCAGTTCTTC
d_call: TRBD1; j_call: TRBJ1-5; clone_size: few; v_call: TRBV15; cdr3_length: 17; cdr3_aa: CATSRGRDRKFNQPQHF; cdr3_nt: TGTGCCACCAGCAGAGGCAGGGACAGAAAGTTCAATCAGCCCCAGCATTTT
d_call: NA; j_call: TRBJ1-3; clone_size: few; v_call: TRBV7-8; cdr3_length: 18; cdr3_aa: CASSLLYRSGSPGNTIYF; cdr3_nt: TGTGCCAGCAGCTTATTGTACCGTTCAGGGAGTCCTGGAAACACCATATATTTT
d_call: NA; j_call: TRBJ1-5; clone_size: NA; v_call: TRBV29-1; cdr3_length: 14; cdr3_aa: CSALPPGENQPQHF; cdr3_nt: TGCAGCGCCTTACCCCCGGGGGAAAATCAGCCCCAGCATTTT
d_call: NA; j_call: TRBJ2-5; clone_size: NA; v_call: TRBV12-3/TRBV12-4; cdr3_length: 14; cdr3_aa: CASNVGKWQETQYF; cdr3_nt: TGTGCCAGCAATGTAGGGAAGTGGCAAGAGACCCAGTACTTC
d_call: NA; j_call: TRBJ1-3; clone_size: NA; v_call: TRBV5-6; cdr3_length: 15; cdr3_aa: CASSLDATPRNTIYF; cdr3_nt: TGTGCCAGCAGCTTGGATGCTACGCCCCGAAACACCATATATTTT
d_call: NA; j_call: TRBJ2-1; clone_size: few; v_call: TRBV5-5; cdr3_length: 15; cdr3_aa: CASSFVARGYNEQFF; cdr3_nt: TGTGCCAGCAGCTTTGTAGCGAGGGGGTACAATGAGCAGTTCTTC
d_call: NA; j_call: TRBJ2-2; clone_size: NA; v_call: TRBV4-3; cdr3_length: 16; cdr3_aa: CASSQDWGLDTGELFF; cdr3_nt: TGCGCCAGCAGCCAAGATTGGGGGCTTGATACCGGGGAGCTGTTTTTT
d_call: TRBD1; j_call: TRBJ2-1; clone_size: few; v_call: TRBV20-1; cdr3_length: 11; cdr3_aa: CSAARGPEQFF; cdr3_nt: TGCAGTGCCGCGAGGGGGCCTGAGCAGTTCTTC
d_call: TRBD1; j_call: TRBJ2-7; clone_size: many; v_call: TRBV15; cdr3_length: 16; cdr3_aa: CATSRDETGSPYEQYF; cdr3_nt: TGTGCCACCAGCAGAGATGAGACAGGGTCCCCCTACGAGCAGTACTTC
d_call: TRBD1; j_call: TRBJ2-7; clone_size: NA; v_call: TRBV7-2; cdr3_length: 16; cdr3_aa: CASSLWWGQGDGEQYF; cdr3_nt: TGTGCCAGCAGCTTATGGTGGGGACAGGGAGACGGCGAGCAGTACTTC
d_call: NA; j_call: TRBJ2-2; clone_size: NA; v_call: TRBV30; cdr3_length: 14; cdr3_aa: CAWTPTGLGGELFF; cdr3_nt: TGTGCCTGGACCCCGACAGGCTTGGGCGGGGAGCTGTTTTTT
d_call: TRBD1; j_call: TRBJ2-7; clone_size: many; v_call: TRBV5-1; cdr3_length: 14; cdr3_aa: CASSLDRGPYEQYF; cdr3_nt: TGTGCCAGCAGTCTCGACAGGGGGCCCTACGAGCAGTACTTC
d_call: NA; j_call: TRBJ2-1; clone_size: many; v_call: TRBV4-3; cdr3_length: 15; cdr3_aa: CASSQDTVFYNEQFF; cdr3_nt: TGCGCCAGCAGCCAAGACACCGTGTTCTACAATGAGCAGTTCTTC
d_call: NA; j_call: TRBJ1-1; clone_size: few; v_call: TRBV12-3/TRBV12-4; cdr3_length: 14; cdr3_aa: CASSSRRGETEAFF; cdr3_nt: TGTGCCAGCAGCTCTAGGCGGGGAGAGACTGAAGCTTTCTTT
d_call: NA; j_call: TRBJ2-1; clone_size: few; v_call: TRBV12-3/TRBV12-4; cdr3_length: 14; cdr3_aa: CASQSRGRGNEQFF; cdr3_nt: TGTGCCAGCCAATCGCGGGGGCGGGGCAATGAGCAGTTCTTC
d_call: NA; j_call: TRBJ1-6; clone_size: few; v_call: TRBV28; cdr3_length: 16; cdr3_aa: CASRISGGSYNSPLHF; cdr3_nt: TGTGCCAGCAGAATTTCGGGGGGCTCCTATAATTCACCCCTCCACTTT
d_call: NA; j_call: TRBJ2-2; clone_size: NA; v_call: TRBV28; cdr3_length: 14; cdr3_aa: CASSLKTPSGELFF; cdr3_nt: TGTGCCAGCAGTTTAAAGACACCTTCCGGGGAGCTGTTTTTT
d_call: NA; j_call: TRBJ2-4; clone_size: NA; v_call: TRBV10-2; cdr3_length: 14; cdr3_aa: CASSEVLAKNIQYF; cdr3_nt: TGCGCCAGCAGTGAGGTTTTAGCCAAAAACATTCAGTACTTC
d_call: NA; j_call: TRBJ2-5; clone_size: few; v_call: TRBV9; cdr3_length: 14; cdr3_aa: CASSPPGYQETQYF; cdr3_nt: TGTGCCAGCAGCCCCCCAGGGTACCAAGAGACCCAGTACTTC
d_call: NA; j_call: TRBJ2-5; clone_size: NA; v_call: TRBV7-2; cdr3_length: 15; cdr3_aa: CASSLVRTVQETQYF; cdr3_nt: TGTGCCAGCAGCTTAGTTCGGACTGTCCAAGAGACCCAGTACTTC
d_call: NA; j_call: TRBJ2-1; clone_size: NA; v_call: TRBV30; cdr3_length: 13; cdr3_aa: CAWKSGVWDEQFF; cdr3_nt: TGTGCCTGGAAGTCGGGGGTTTGGGATGAGCAGTTCTTC
d_call: NA; j_call: TRBJ1-1; clone_size: few; v_call: TRBV5-6; cdr3_length: 15; cdr3_aa: CASSTLTGMNTEAFF; cdr3_nt: TGTGCCAGCAGCACCTTGACAGGTATGAACACTGAAGCTTTCTTT
d_call: TRBD2; j_call: TRBJ2-5; clone_size: few; v_call: TRBV15; cdr3_length: 18; cdr3_aa: CATRGRTSGRGYQETQYF; cdr3_nt: TGTGCCACCAGAGGCAGGACTAGCGGGAGGGGGTACCAAGAGACCCAGTACTTC
d_call: NA; j_call: TRBJ2-1; clone_size: NA; v_call: TRBV27; cdr3_length: 20; cdr3_aa: CASSLSGLLSGKKTYNEQFF; cdr3_nt: TGTGCCAGCAGTTTATCGGGTCTTCTCTCGGGAAAAAAAACCTACAATGAGCAGTTCTTC
d_call: TRBD1; j_call: TRBJ2-5; clone_size: NA; v_call: TRBV12-3/TRBV12-4; cdr3_length: 17; cdr3_aa: CASSCNMGTGVVETQYF; cdr3_nt: TGTGCCAGCAGTTGTAATATGGGGACAGGCGTTGTGGAGACCCAGTACTTC
d_call: TRBD1; j_call: TRBJ1-2; clone_size: many; v_call: TRBV29-1; cdr3_length: 14; cdr3_aa: CSGTAGTGTYGYTF; cdr3_nt: TGCAGCGGGACGGCCGGGACAGGGACTTATGGCTACACCTTC
d_call: TRBD1; j_call: TRBJ2-7; clone_size: many; v_call: TRBV14; cdr3_length: 14; cdr3_aa: CASSQSGQGYEQYF; cdr3_nt: TGTGCCAGCAGCCAGTCGGGACAGGGCTACGAGCAGTACTTC
d_call: TRBD1; j_call: TRBJ2-5; clone_size: few; v_call: TRBV7-9; cdr3_length: 15; cdr3_aa: CASSRGQGASETQYF; cdr3_nt: TGTGCCAGCAGCCGTGGACAGGGGGCATCAGAGACCCAGTACTTC
d_call: NA; j_call: TRBJ2-1; clone_size: NA; v_call: TRBV5-5; cdr3_length: 16; cdr3_aa: CASSYAIKEIYNEQFF; cdr3_nt: TGTGCCAGCAGTTACGCAATCAAAGAAATCTACAATGAGCAGTTCTTC
d_call: TRBD2; j_call: TRBJ2-7; clone_size: NA; v_call: TRBV20-1; cdr3_length: 14; cdr3_aa: CSALSGRNSYEQYF; cdr3_nt: TGCAGTGCCCTTAGCGGGAGAAACTCCTACGAGCAGTACTTC